Below are 8 T cell receptor beta chains sequenced from a single sample in a study of blood T cell repertoires in COVID-19. Sequencing was performed with immunoSEQ multiplex PCR; in TCRdb, only in-frame clones are kept and a portion is missing. The table shows 150,000 to 200,000 clones, with approximately 90% occurring only once. Sequencing was done on a sample of peripheral blood. All receptors come from a woman over 75 in a cohort sampled during active or convalescent COVID-19.

This chain links TRBV11-2 with TRBJ1-1; D possibly corresponds to TRBD1 (6 bases). The V gene's germline CDR1 is SGHAT and CDR2 FQNNGV. Trimming took off 0 bases at V and 8 bases at J, with 13 bases between the two ends. The CDR3 totals 14 residues. CDR3 amino acids: CASSLDSTGGEAFF. The CDR3, as DNA: TGTGCCAGCAGCTTAGACTCGACAGGAGGCGAAGCTTTCTTT.

V is TRBV5-4 and J is TRBJ1-2, with TRBD1 as a possible D gene (6 bases). V was cut by 3 bases and J by 2 bases, with 14 bases left in between. Germline CDR1 and CDR2: SGHNT and YYREEE (reference sequence). The CDR3 extends over 15 amino acids. The chain's CDR3 is CASSWWTALNYGYTF. DNA of the CDR3: TGTGCCAGCAGCTGGTGGACAGCCCTCAACTATGGCTACACCTTC.

A few counts support this clone. The chain links TRBV18 to TRBJ2-4; 7 positions match TRBD2. The CDR3 extends over 14 amino acids. The V gene's germline CDR1 is KGHSH and CDR2 LQKENI. The ends lost 2 bases at V and 7 bases at J; junction bases unmatched: 5. CDR3 loop: CASSPEIGRNIQYF. CDR3 bases: TGTGCCAGCTCACCAGAGATCGGGAGGAACATTCAGTACTTC.

The chain joins TRBV5-4 to TRBJ2-5; D not resolved. Trimming cost V 4 bases and J 2 bases, with 9 bases left between them. The CDR3 covers 13 residues. Germline V lookup: CDR1 SGHNT, CDR2 YYREEE (reference sequence). The chain's CDR3 is CASSADLQETQYF. The CDR3 DNA reads as TGTGCCAGCAGCGCAGACTTACAAGAGACCCAGTACTTC.

The table lists this clone with a few counts. The rearrangement uses TRBV9 and TRBJ2-1; 11 bases are shared with TRBD2. After removal of 2 bases from V and 8 bases from J, the junction contained 9 bases not matched to a gene. This CDR3 has 16 residues. Germline assignment: CDR1 SGDLS and CDR2 YYNGEE. The CDR3 DNA follows: TGTGCCAGCAGCGTGTCCGGGACTAGCGGCCAAGATGAGCAGTTCTTC. This gives the protein CASSVSGTSGQDEQFF.

This sequence joins TRBV5-6 and TRBJ2-3; 12 positions match TRBD2. V lost 2 bases, J lost 7 bases, and 8 bases stayed unmatched. Per the germline V gene, CDR1 is SGHDT and CDR2 is YYEEEE. This CDR3 is built from 16 residues. The DNA for the CDR3 is TGTGCCAGCAGCTTTGCTAGCGGGGGGGTTTTAAATACGCAGTATTTT. It is translated as CASSFASGGVLNTQYF.

The J gene is TRBJ2-3, the V gene TRBV5-1; TRBD2 agrees at 7 bases. Germline values: CDR1 SGHRS, CDR2 YFSETQ. V was pared by 4 bases and J by 1 base, with 3 bases of the junction left unmatched. This CDR3 is built from 14 residues. The CDR3 bases are TGCGCCAGCAGCAAGCGGGGACGCACAGATACGCAGTATTTT. Translated, it gives CASSKRGRTDTQYF.

The V gene is TRBV11-3, the J gene TRBJ1-2; 8 bases align to TRBD1. V gave up 4 bases and J gave up 4 bases; unmatched junction bases: 11. The CDR3 has 16 amino acids. Germline CDR1 reads SGHNT; CDR2 reads YENEEA. DNA of the CDR3: TGTGCCAGCAGCTCCCCTCTCGAGACAGGGGCCTATGGCTACACCTTC. It specifies CASSSPLETGAYGYTF.